These 19 T cell receptor beta chains were all obtained from the same sample, sequenced in a study of beta chain features in type 1 diabetes. The entirety of the isolated RNA underwent reverse transcription, so expressed TCRB transcripts were sequenced. Here immunoSEQ multiplex PCR was the method, and the copy in TCRdb shows in-frame clones only, minus some. Of under 250,000 clones listed, approximately 11% were seen once; the top ten hold about 1.2%. Sequenced: central memory CD4+ T cells from blood. These receptors all come from a young man in good health.

The sample holds many counts of this clone. The V call is TRBV4-1, the J call TRBJ2-1, with D perhaps matching TRBD2 (6 bases). Trimming stripped 3 bases from V and 4 bases from J, with 13 bases between. The germline V gene encodes CDR1 MGHRA and CDR2 YSYEKL. The CDR3 extends over 15 amino acids. CDR3 sequence (DNA): TGCGCCAGCAGCCAGCCACTAGCCAGGTACAATGAGCAGTTCTTC. This codes for CASSQPLARYNEQFF.

This clone has more than one count but fewer than ten. In DNA form, the CDR3 reads TGCAGCGTTGGGCAGGGCGGCTTGAACACTGAAGCTTTCTTT. It specifies CSVGQGGLNTEAFF. The chain is built from TRBV29-1 and TRBJ1-1, with D tentatively TRBD1 (5 bases). Trimming took off 4 bases at V and 0 bases at J, with 12 bases between the two ends. The CDR3 covers 14 residues. Germline CDR1 is SQVTM and CDR2 is ANQGSEA.

This chain uses TRBV7-8 with TRBJ2-1, with TRBD2 identical over 7 bases. The germline gives CDR1 SGHVS, CDR2 FQNEAQ. Trimming removed 10 bases from V and 9 bases from J; junction bases left unmatched: 15. This CDR3 comprises 14 residues. CDR3 amino acids: CATNSPERGIEQFF. DNA of the CDR3: TGTGCCACCAACTCCCCGGAGCGGGGCATTGAGCAGTTCTTC.

This clone was observed a few times. The J gene is TRBJ2-7, the V gene TRBV29-1; TRBD2 agrees at 11 bases. The CDR3 length is 15 residues. Per the germline V gene, CDR1 is SQVTM and CDR2 is ANQGSEA. Trimming took 6 bases from V and 3 from J; bases not matched to a gene: 10. In DNA form, the CDR3 reads TGCAGCGTAACCTCGGGACTAGCGGCTTACTACGAGCAGTACTTC. Its translation: CSVTSGLAAYYEQYF.

The chain is built from TRBV11-1 and TRBJ2-2; D uncertain. The CDR3 contains 14 residues. The V and J ends lost 2 bases and 7 bases respectively, with 11 bases between them. Germline CDR1 is SGHAT and CDR2 is FQDESV (reference sequence). CDR3 sequence (DNA): TGTGCCAGCAGCTTACCCGGATGGCGCGGGGAGCTGTTTTTT. This translates into CASSLPGWRGELFF.

This clone has more than one count but fewer than ten. The chain employs TRBV10-3 and TRBJ2-2, with a weak D call TRBD2 (6 bases). The V gene's germline CDR1 is ENHRY and CDR2 SYGVKD. V was cut by 3 bases and J by 4 bases, with 9 bases left in between. The CDR3 runs 14 residues. The CDR3 reads CAISDLGGTGELFF. Here the CDR3 DNA reads TGTGCCATCAGTGATCTCGGGGGCACCGGGGAGCTGTTTTTT.

This chain uses TRBV7-2 with TRBJ2-7, with D possibly being TRBD1 or TRBD2 (7 bases each). This CDR3 region has 15 residues. The germline V gene encodes CDR1 SGHTA and CDR2 FQGNSA. V lost 1 base to trimming and J lost 3 bases, with 13 bases between them. For the CDR3, the DNA is TGTGCCAGCAGCTTAGGAGGGAGGGGGCTCTACGAGCAGTACTTC. It specifies CASSLGGRGLYEQYF.

This clone was seen a few times. This chain links TRBV5-3 with TRBJ2-1; 7 nucleotides match TRBD1. TRBV5-3 counts as an open reading frame of uncertain function. V gave up 4 bases and J gave up 4 bases; unmatched junction bases: 11. The CDR3 is 16 amino acids. The CDR3 bases are TGTGCCAGAAGCCACACCCGGACAGGAGTGTACAATGAGCAGTTCTTC. Protein: CARSHTRTGVYNEQFF.

The V and J genes are TRBV2 and TRBJ1-1; 8 nucleotides agree with TRBD1. Germline V CDR1 and CDR2: SNHLY, FYNNEI. CDR3 size: 14 residues. The junction had 8 bases not matched to a gene; V was cut back by 7 bases and J by 4 bases. As DNA, the CDR3 is TGTGCCAGCACCGACAGGGGTGCGGGCACTGAAGCTTTCTTT. Protein: CASTDRGAGTEAFF.

The V gene is TRBV28, the J gene TRBJ2-7; D remains ambiguous. Germline CDR1 is MDHEN and CDR2 is SYDVKM. V was pared by 3 bases and J by 2 bases, with 17 bases between. The length of the CDR3 is 16 residues. The CDR3 loop reads CASSFYFGQVTYEQYF. CDR3 coding DNA: TGTGCCAGCAGTTTCTACTTCGGGCAGGTCACCTACGAGCAGTACTTC.

This clone was detected only a few times. The rearrangement joins TRBV5-4 to TRBJ2-5; 8 bases agree with TRBD2. Germline loops: CDR1 SGHNT, CDR2 YYREEE (reference sequence). The CDR3 has 17 residues. V lost 2 bases to trimming and J lost 3 bases; unmatched junction nucleotides: 12. Here the CDR3 reads CASSFGLAKGSKETQYF. The CDR3 coding sequence is TGTGCCAGCAGCTTCGGACTAGCCAAAGGAAGTAAAGAGACCCAGTACTTC.

This chain links TRBV11-2 with TRBJ2-1; 8 bases line up with TRBD1. CDR1 and CDR2 (germline): SGHAT, FQNNGV. This CDR3 has 15 amino acids. The J segment lost 0 bases and the V segment lost 5 bases, leaving 3 bases of the junction unmatched. The CDR3 is CASSITGGSYNEQFF. The CDR3 nucleotides read TGTGCCAGCAGCATAACAGGGGGCTCCTACAATGAGCAGTTCTTC.

The rearrangement links TRBV29-1 to TRBJ2-3; TRBD2 aligns across 7 bases. The CDR3 runs 11 residues. Germline V gene sequence: CDR1 SQVTM, CDR2 ANQGSEA. The junction had 4 bases not matched to a gene; V was cut back by 8 bases and J by 5 bases. CDR3 nucleotide sequence: TGCAGCTTCTTAGCGGGAGATACGCAGTATTTT. Its protein product is CSFLAGDTQYF.

The chain employs TRBV30 and TRBJ1-1; D not certain. In germline, CDR1 is GTSNPN, CDR2 SVGIG (reference sequence). This CDR3 region has 12 residues. Trimming cost V 3 bases and J 8 bases, with 13 bases left between them. The CDR3 is CAWSRITGEAFF. The CDR3 DNA reads as TGTGCCTGGAGCAGGATAACTGGGGAAGCTTTCTTT.

This clone has just a few counts. The chain employs TRBV5-1 and TRBJ1-1; weak D call: TRBD1 (6 bases). The V end was cut by 3 bases, the J end by 0 bases, with 12 bases between. The CDR3 length is 15 residues. From germline, CDR1 is SGHRS and CDR2 YFSETQ. CDR3 sequence reads: CASSYLDRLNTEAFF. CDR3 DNA sequence: TGCGCCAGCAGCTACCTAGACAGGTTGAACACTGAAGCTTTCTTT.

This clone was counted at least ten times. Other DNA sequences within the sample encode an identical CDR3. The chain carries TRBV9 and TRBJ2-4; D is tentatively TRBD1 or TRBD2 (5 bases each). Germline V lookup: CDR1 SGDLS, CDR2 YYNGEE. The germline V and J ends were trimmed by 0 bases and 0 bases, with 10 bases remaining between them. This CDR3 comprises 16 residues. CDR3 DNA sequence: TGTGCCAGCAGCGTAGACTGGGACCCAGCCAAAAACATTCAGTACTTC. It specifies CASSVDWDPAKNIQYF. Complete variable domain (other parts from reference TRBV9 and TRBJ2-4): DSGVTQTPKHLITATGQRVTLRCSPRSGDLSVYWYQQSLDQGLQFLIQYYNGEERAKGNILERFSAQQFPDLHSELNLSSLELGDSALYFCASSVDWDPAKNIQYFGAGTRLSVL.

The rearrangement links TRBV7-6 to TRBJ2-1; 7 nucleotides align to TRBD2. CDR3 length: 15 amino acids. The germline V gene has CDR1 SGHVS and CDR2 FNYEAQ. V gave up 3 bases and J gave up 4 bases; unmatched junction bases: 6. CDR3 sequence (DNA): TGTGCCAGCAGCTTTACCGGGAGGTCTTACAATGAGCAGTTCTTC. Amino acids: CASSFTGRSYNEQFF.

This chain links TRBV20-1 with TRBJ1-2; D is undetermined. V was shortened by 1 base and J by 4 bases, with 1 base between the two germline ends. CDR1 is DFQATT and CDR2 is SNEGSKA in the germline V gene (reference sequence). The CDR3 has 10 amino acids. DNA for the CDR3: TGCAGTGCTAGAGCCTATGGCTACACCTTC. Its translation: CSARAYGYTF.

The CDR3 DNA reads TGTGCCAGCAGTGTCAGGGACGGCTACGAGCAGTACTTC. Translating gives CASSVRDGYEQYF. The V gene is TRBV2, the J gene TRBJ2-7; D assignment may be TRBD1 or TRBD2 (5 bases each). Germline CDR1 and CDR2: SNHLY and FYNNEI. The CDR3 is 13 amino acids. Deletions cut 4 bases from V and 3 bases from J, with 10 bases between.